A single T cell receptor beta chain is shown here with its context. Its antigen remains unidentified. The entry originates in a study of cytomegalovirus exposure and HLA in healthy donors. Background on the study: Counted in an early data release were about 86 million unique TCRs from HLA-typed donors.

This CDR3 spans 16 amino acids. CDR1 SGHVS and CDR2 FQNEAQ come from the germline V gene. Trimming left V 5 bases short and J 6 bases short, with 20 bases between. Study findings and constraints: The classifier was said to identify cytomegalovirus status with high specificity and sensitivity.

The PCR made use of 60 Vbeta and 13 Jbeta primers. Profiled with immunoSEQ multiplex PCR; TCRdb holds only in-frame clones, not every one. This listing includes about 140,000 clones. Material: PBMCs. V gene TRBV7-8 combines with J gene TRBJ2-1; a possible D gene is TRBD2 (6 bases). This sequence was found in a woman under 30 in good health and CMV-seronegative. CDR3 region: CASSPHGGGICNEQFF. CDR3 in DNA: TGTGCCAGCAGCCCGCACGGTGGGGGGATTTGCAATGAGCAGTTCTTC.